This T cell receptor beta chain was obtained from a study of OX40 agonist ivuxolimab in advanced cancers. TCRdb's copy holds only in-frame clones and misses some; the assay was immunoSEQ multiplex PCR. Of roughly 48,000 clones in the sample, 84% were seen once. Looked up from germline, CDR1 is SGHRS and CDR2 is YFSETQ. Trimming took 2 bases from V and 6 from J, leaving 27 bases between them. This CDR3 spans 18 amino acids. The source material was CD4+ or CD8+ T cells sorted from blood, sampled in a trial of the OX40 agonist ivuxolimab. The genes are TRBV5-1 and TRBJ2-7; D might be TRBD1 or TRBD2, each matching 6 bases. This clonotype was obtained from an adult with an advanced solid tumor such as melanoma, head and neck, liver or kidney cancer. The CDR3 bases are TGCGCCAGCAGCTTACTCAGGGGCGGGGTTGGTCACCCAGGCGAGCAGTACTTC. Translation: CASSLLRGGVGHPGEQYF.